This paragraph covers one T cell receptor beta chain sequence. The CDR3 totals 15 residues. Trimming cost V 4 bases and J 8 bases; bases outside gene matches: 12. Germline V gene lookup returns CDR1 GTSNPN and CDR2 SVGIG (reference sequence). The data originate from a study of T cell changes during pregnancy in multiple sclerosis. Sequencing was performed with immunoSEQ multiplex PCR; in TCRdb, only in-frame clones are kept and a portion is missing. The sample consists of 35,000 or so clones, around 91% of them appearing once. The chain couples TRBV30 to TRBJ2-1, with TRBD1 identical over 9 bases. The source is a female donor with multiple sclerosis, enrolled in a pregnancy study. The input for sequencing was CD8+ T cells from peripheral blood mononuclear cells, taken in the third trimester of pregnancy. For the CDR3, the DNA is TGTGCCTGGACCCCCGGGACAGGGTTGTATCATGAGCAGTTCTTC. Protein sequence: CAWTPGTGLYHEQFF.